Below, 29 T cell receptor beta chains from the same sample are listed, as sequenced in a study of cytomegalovirus exposure and HLA in healthy donors. The PCR ran on 60 Vbeta and 13 Jbeta primers. Libraries were prepared by immunoSEQ multiplex PCR; TCRdb keeps only in-frame clonotypes and omits some of them. The data hold around 120,000 clones, with approximately 82% observed a single time. Input material: PBMCs. These receptors originate from a boy aged 2-9 years in good health and CMV-seronegative.

The chain carries TRBV7-9 and TRBJ2-7; a weak D match, TRBD1 (6 bases). Germline V gene sequence: CDR1 SEHNR, CDR2 FQNEAQ (reference sequence). The CDR3 is 13 amino acids. V dropped 4 bases and J dropped 5 bases, with 12 bases sitting between them. The CDR3 loop is CASSSSGQNEQYV. CDR3 nucleotide sequence: TGTGCCAGCAGCTCATCGGGACAAAACGAGCAGTACGTC.

This chain links TRBV7-9 with TRBJ1-2, with 11 positions matching TRBD1. The CDR3 length is 16 residues. Germline V gives CDR1 SEHNR, CDR2 FQNEAQ (reference sequence). J was trimmed by 5 bases and V by 4 bases; bases with no gene match: 9. CDR3 sequence: CASSSNGQGAWYGYTF. CDR3 in DNA: TGTGCCAGCAGCTCCAACGGACAGGGGGCATGGTATGGCTACACCTTC.

The chain employs TRBV7-9 and TRBJ1-5; 7 nucleotides line up with TRBD1. This CDR3 spans 15 amino acids. Germline V gives CDR1 SEHNR, CDR2 FQNEAQ (reference sequence). The trim removed 5 bases at V and 2 bases at J, leaving 6 bases unmatched. The CDR3 spells CASSPTGLGNQPQHF. Written as DNA, the CDR3 is TGTGCCAGCAGCCCGACAGGGTTGGGCAATCAGCCCCAGCATTTT.

The DNA for the CDR3 is TGTGCCAGCAGTTTGGGACTAGCGGGGGGCACAGATACGCAGTATTTT. It specifies CASSLGLAGGTDTQYF. The chain links TRBV27 to TRBJ2-3; 14 nucleotides match TRBD2. V lost 3 bases and J lost 1; bases outside the gene matches: 0. Germline V gene data show CDR1 as MNHEY and CDR2 as SMNVEV (reference sequence). CDR3 length: 16 residues.

V and J are TRBV11-2 and TRBJ2-5, with 7 bases identical to TRBD1. The trim removed 6 bases at V and 2 bases at J, leaving 9 bases unmatched. Germline loops: CDR1 SGHAT, CDR2 FQNNGV. CDR3 length equals 15 residues. CDR3 sequence (DNA): TGTGCCAGCAGTCCCCGGACAGGAACGCAAGAGACCCAGTACTTC. It encodes CASSPRTGTQETQYF.

V usage is TRBV7-9 and J usage is TRBJ1-2; TRBD1 agrees at 8 bases. The CDR3 is 14 amino acids. Germline loops: CDR1 SEHNR, CDR2 FQNEAQ (reference sequence). V shed 5 bases and J 8 bases; nucleotides not matched to a gene: 10. CDR3 residues: CASSATGDEYGYTF. The DNA for the CDR3 is TGTGCCAGCAGCGCGACAGGGGACGAGTACGGCTACACCTTC.

This chain uses TRBV4-1 with TRBJ1-1; TRBD1 agrees at 7 bases. The CDR3 consists of 14 residues. With V trimmed by 1 base and J by 5 bases, 4 bases remained unmatched. Germline loops: CDR1 MGHRA, CDR2 YSYEKL. The CDR3 region has the DNA TGCGCCAGCAGCCAAGCCCCCAGGGGGACTGAAGCTTTCTTT. Protein: CASSQAPRGTEAFF.

This rearrangement joins TRBV28 to TRBJ1-5, with a tentative D call TRBD1 (5 bases). Germline V CDR1 and CDR2: MDHEN, SYDVKM. Deletions cut 5 bases from V and 2 bases from J, with 16 bases between. The CDR3 totals 16 residues. CDR3 nucleotide sequence: TGTGCCAGCAGTACCCGACCCGACAGAGGCAATCAGCCCCAGCATTTT. Its protein product is CASSTRPDRGNQPQHF.

A note on this clone: One junction end does not reproduce the germline sequence, and a read error may be involved. The CDR3: CASSLGKTATDF. CDR3 DNA: TGTGCCAGCAGCTTAGGAAAGACTGCTACGGACTTC. J is TRBJ1-2 and V is TRBV5-5; D not resolved. The CDR3 has 12 amino acids. From germline, CDR1 is SGHKS and CDR2 YYEKEE (reference sequence).

This clone has a single count. The rearrangement joins TRBV4-1 to TRBJ2-7, with a weak D call TRBD2 (5 bases). V was shortened by 4 bases and J by 4 bases, with 17 bases between the two germline ends. The CDR3 consists of 15 residues. CDR1 is MGHRA, CDR2 YSYEKL, per germline. CDR3: CASSPRVVARYEQYV. The DNA of the CDR3 is TGCGCCAGCAGCCCACGAGTGGTAGCGCGATACGAGCAGTACGTC.

The CDR3 here is CASSDSANYGYTF. As DNA, the CDR3 is TGTGCCAGCAGTGATTCAGCTAACTATGGCTACACCTTC. The gene calls are TRBV6-1 and TRBJ1-2, with D unresolved. Trimming pared 3 bases from V and 0 bases from J, leaving 5 bases between. This CDR3 comprises 13 residues. Germline CDR1 is MNHNS and CDR2 is SASEGT.

As concerns this clone: Additional DNA sequences in this sample encode the identical CDR3. The chain is built from TRBV6-1 and TRBJ2-2; 10 bases are shared with TRBD2. The CDR3 is 15 amino acids. Trimming cost V 4 bases and J 1 base; bases outside gene matches: 0. Germline assignment: CDR1 MNHNS and CDR2 SASEGT. In DNA, the CDR3 is TGTGCCAGCAGTGGACTAGCGGGGAACACCGGGGAGCTGTTTTTT. It yields the protein CASSGLAGNTGELFF.

The gene calls are TRBV15 and TRBJ2-7, with 9 bases identical to TRBD1. The germline gives CDR1 LNHNV, CDR2 YYDKDF (reference sequence). The V gene end was trimmed by 3 bases and the J gene end by 7 bases; junction bases not matched to a gene: 13. The length of the CDR3 is 16 residues. The CDR3 protein is CATSSVPEQGAGEQYF. The CDR3 nucleotides are TGTGCCACCAGCAGTGTGCCGGAACAGGGGGCTGGTGAGCAGTACTTC.

This clone was observed a handful of times. The V and J genes are TRBV7-8 and TRBJ2-1, with 12 bases aligning to TRBD2. Germline trimming cut 5 bases from V and 8 bases from J; bases unmatched to any gene: 4. This CDR3 spans 14 amino acids. The V gene's germline CDR1 is SGHVS and CDR2 FQNEAQ. This chain's CDR3 is CASSPGTSGHEQFF. CDR3 bases: TGTGCCAGCAGCCCCGGGACTAGCGGGCATGAGCAGTTCTTC.

This clone appeared once. The V and J genes are TRBV19 and TRBJ2-5; TRBD2 agrees at 12 bases. The germline CDR1 and CDR2 sequences are LNHDA and SQIVND (reference sequence). The length of the CDR3 is 20 residues. The J segment lost 5 bases and the V segment lost 3 bases, leaving 19 bases of the junction unmatched. CDR3 bases: TGTGCCAGTAGTATTACGGGGGGCCAGACTAGCGGGAGTCGTGGGGAGACCCAGTACTTC. It is translated as CASSITGGQTSGSRGETQYF.

V and J are TRBV18 and TRBJ2-7; TRBD1 matches 10 bases. Germline V gene data show CDR1 as KGHSH and CDR2 as LQKENI. There are 15 residues in the CDR3. The J segment lost 0 bases and the V segment lost 6 bases, leaving 5 bases of the junction unmatched. This CDR3 reads CASSQRQGASYEQYF. Here the CDR3 DNA reads TGTGCCAGCTCTCAAAGACAGGGGGCCTCCTACGAGCAGTACTTC.

This chain links TRBV29-1 with TRBJ2-1; 13 bases fit TRBD2. The length of the CDR3 is 14 residues. Germline V CDR1 and CDR2: SQVTM, ANQGSEA. V lost 7 bases to trimming and J lost 14 bases; unmatched junction nucleotides: 14. In DNA, the CDR3 is TGCAGCGCTGGCCAGACTAGCGGGAGGTCTATGGAGTTCTTC. The encoded protein is CSAGQTSGRSMEFF.

The chain recombines TRBV7-2 with TRBJ1-1; possibly TRBD1 for D (5 bases). The length of the CDR3 is 16 residues. Germline assignment: CDR1 SGHTA and CDR2 FQGNSA. V was shortened by 4 bases and J by 3 bases, with 18 bases between the two germline ends. The CDR3 DNA sequence: TGTGCCAGCAGCTCCGGGCCTTTCGGGGGTCACACTGAAGCTTTCTTT. As protein: CASSSGPFGGHTEAFF. Complete variable domain (other parts from reference TRBV7-2 and TRBJ1-1): GAGVSQSPSNKVTEKGKDVELRCDPISGHTALYWYRQSLGQGLEFLIYFQGNSAPDKSGLPSDRFSAERTGGSVSTLTIQRTQQEDSAVYLCASSSGPFGGHTEAFFGQGTRLTVV.

This rearrangement joins TRBV4-1 to TRBJ1-5; tentatively, D is TRBD1 (6 bases). Germline V gene data show CDR1 as MGHRA and CDR2 as YSYEKL. V was pared by 4 bases and J by 4 bases, with 11 bases between. CDR3 length: 14 amino acids. As DNA, the CDR3 is TGCGCCAGCAGCCGACTTGGACAGAATCAGCCCCAGCATTTT. Protein sequence: CASSRLGQNQPQHF.

This clone was seen only a few times. J is TRBJ1-6 and V is TRBV19; the match to TRBD1 covers 9 bases. The CDR3 has 17 residues. V lost 3 bases to trimming and J lost 4 bases; unmatched junction nucleotides: 7. Germline V CDR1 and CDR2: LNHDA, SQIVND (reference sequence). The CDR3 loop reads CASSISGQGTYNSPLHF. As DNA, the CDR3 is TGTGCCAGTAGTATTTCGGGACAGGGCACATATAATTCACCCCTCCACTTT.

The chain recombines TRBV6-1 with TRBJ2-1; 13 bases align to TRBD2. The V and J ends lost 10 bases and 1 base, in that order; junction bases with no gene match: 4. Germline-derived CDR1 and CDR2 are MNHNS and SASEGT. The CDR3 covers 15 residues. DNA for the CDR3: TGTGCCACCTCACTAGCGGGAGGGTCCTACAATGAGCAGTTCTTC. It encodes CATSLAGGSYNEQFF.

This clone was counted a few times. The chain is built from TRBV30 and TRBJ1-2, with unresolved D. Germline loops: CDR1 GTSNPN, CDR2 SVGIG (reference sequence). V shed 3 bases and J shed 8 bases, with 10 bases lying between them. This CDR3 has 11 residues. The CDR3 reads CAWRSSEGYTF. The CDR3 DNA sequence: TGTGCCTGGAGATCCAGCGAGGGCTACACCTTC.

The rearrangement uses TRBV14 and TRBJ2-1, with 7 bases that match TRBD1. There are 16 residues in the CDR3. V lost 1 base and J lost 6; bases outside the gene matches: 9. CDR1 SGHDN and CDR2 FVKESK come from the germline V gene. The CDR3 DNA follows: TGTGCCAGCAGCCAAGGGAGAGGGGGCCGGGGCAATGAGCAGTTCTTC. This translates into CASSQGRGGRGNEQFF.

The chain uses TRBV2 and TRBJ2-1, with 8 bases identical to TRBD1. The germline V gene has CDR1 SNHLY and CDR2 FYNNEI. With V trimmed by 8 bases and J by 0 bases, 9 bases remained unmatched. The CDR3 covers 16 residues. CDR3 loop: CASGRNRGSSYNEQFF. The CDR3 nucleotides are TGTGCCAGCGGGAGAAACAGGGGGAGCTCCTACAATGAGCAGTTCTTC.

This clone was seen only a few times. V is TRBV2 and J is TRBJ1-5; possibly TRBD1 for D (5 bases). There are 16 residues in the CDR3. Germline V CDR1 and CDR2: SNHLY, FYNNEI. V was cut by 3 bases and J by 0 bases, with 12 bases left in between. The CDR3 sequence is CASSDLPGNSNQPQHF. In DNA, the CDR3 is TGTGCCAGCAGTGACCTACCAGGGAATAGCAATCAGCCCCAGCATTTT.

This chain connects TRBV25-1 to TRBJ2-2; D is ambiguous. The CDR3 totals 13 residues. CDR1 is MGHDK, CDR2 SYGVNS, per germline. Trimming removed 6 bases from V and 6 bases from J, with 11 bases in between. The CDR3 here is CASSRGLAGELFF. CDR3 bases: TGTGCCAGCAGCCGCGGCTTGGCCGGGGAGCTGTTTTTT.

The chain joins TRBV30 to TRBJ2-3, with 9 bases identical to TRBD1. The ends lost 7 bases at V and 1 base at J; junction bases unmatched: 3. The CDR3 runs to 13 residues. In germline, CDR1 is GTSNPN, CDR2 SVGIG (reference sequence). Written as DNA, the CDR3 is TGTGCCTTCGACAGGGGGGGCACAGATACGCAGTATTTT. Protein: CAFDRGGTDTQYF.

The chain uses TRBV11-2 and TRBJ2-3; possible D gene TRBD1, 6 bases. Germline V gives CDR1 SGHAT, CDR2 FQNNGV. The CDR3 sequence is 15 residues long. V was cut by 1 base and J by 5 bases, with 13 bases left in between. For the CDR3, the DNA is TGTGCCAGCAGCTTAGTGGGGGCAGTATTAGATACGCAGTATTTT. Protein sequence: CASSLVGAVLDTQYF.

The chain is built from TRBV27 and TRBJ2-1, with 9 bases that match TRBD2. Trimming removed 3 bases from V and 4 bases from J; junction bases left unmatched: 4. This CDR3 region has 15 residues. Per germline, CDR1 MNHEY and CDR2 SMNVEV (reference sequence). Here the CDR3 reads CASSFTSGRYNEQFF. The CDR3 coding sequence is TGTGCCAGCAGTTTCACTAGCGGGCGTTACAATGAGCAGTTCTTC.